These 17 T cell receptor beta chains came from one sample sequenced in a study of cytomegalovirus exposure and HLA in healthy donors. Amplification used 60 Vbeta primers and 13 Jbeta primers. Measured with immunoSEQ multiplex PCR; TCRdb has only the in-frame clones, and not every one. The repertoire holds some 140,000 clones, with about two thirds as singletons. Material for sequencing was PBMCs. These receptors were collected from a man in his fifties in good health and CMV-seropositive.

This chain links TRBV18 with TRBJ2-7, with a weak D call TRBD1 (6 bases). The CDR3 runs to 13 residues. Germline assignment: CDR1 KGHSH and CDR2 LQKENI. V lost 4 bases to trimming and J lost 6 bases, with 13 bases between them. CDR3 in amino acids: CASSQQGESEQYF. The CDR3 nucleotides read TGTGCCAGCTCACAACAGGGAGAAAGCGAGCAGTACTTC.

The CDR3 region has the DNA TGTGCCAGCAGCCAGAAGGCGGGGCTACAAGAGACCCAGTACTTC. Its protein product is CASSQKAGLQETQYF. The chain links TRBV7-2 to TRBJ2-5; D is possibly TRBD2 (6 bases). V was shortened by 5 bases and J by 2 bases, with 15 bases between the two germline ends. This CDR3 is built from 15 residues. CDR1 SGHTA and CDR2 FQGNSA come from the germline V gene. Full variable domain (missing parts from reference TRBV7-2 and TRBJ2-5): GAGVSQSPSNKVTEKGKDVELRCDPISGHTALYWYRQSLGQGLEFLIYFQGNSAPDKSGLPSDRFSAERTGGSVSTLTIQRTQQEDSAVYLCASSQKAGLQETQYFGPGTRLLVL.

The CDR3: CASSYSAGDGNQPQHF. As DNA, the CDR3 is TGTGCCAGCAGTTACTCGGCGGGGGATGGCAATCAGCCCCAGCATTTT. V usage is TRBV6-5 and J usage is TRBJ1-5, with a tentative D call TRBD1 (5 bases). The V end lost 0 bases, the J end lost 2 bases, and 11 bases lay between the germline ends. The germline CDR1 and CDR2 sequences are MNHEY and SVGAGI. This CDR3 region has 16 residues.

This chain uses TRBV4-3 with TRBJ2-3; D gene unclear. Looked up from germline, CDR1 is LGHNA and CDR2 is YSLEER. The V end was cut by 4 bases, the J end by 0 bases, with 11 bases between. The CDR3 loop spans 15 amino acids. DNA for the CDR3: TGCGCCAGCAGCCGCGATACCCTTAGCACAGATACGCAGTATTTT. This translates into CASSRDTLSTDTQYF.

The chain links TRBV7-2 to TRBJ2-3; D is uncertain. The CDR3 is made up of 12 amino acids. V lost 5 bases to trimming and J lost 6 bases, with 9 bases between them. Germline V gives CDR1 SGHTA, CDR2 FQGNSA. The CDR3: CASSPNSDTQYF. CDR3 DNA: TGTGCCAGCAGCCCTAATTCGGATACGCAGTATTTT.

J is TRBJ2-5 and V is TRBV2; possibly TRBD2 for D (6 bases). CDR3 length equals 13 residues. Looked up from germline, CDR1 is SNHLY and CDR2 is FYNNEI. Trimming stripped 6 bases from V and 3 bases from J, with 11 bases between. The CDR3 bases are TGTGCCAGCAGGAGTGGGGGGAAAGAGACCCAGTACTTC. Translated: CASRSGGKETQYF.

The gene calls are TRBV7-8 and TRBJ2-6; D may be TRBD2 (6 bases). CDR1 SGHVS and CDR2 FQNEAQ come from the germline V gene. The CDR3 runs 19 residues. The germline V and J ends were trimmed by 0 bases and 0 bases, with 15 bases remaining between them. The chain's CDR3 is CASSLATGLSISGANVLTF. The CDR3 DNA reads TGTGCCAGCAGCTTAGCGACGGGACTTTCGATCTCTGGGGCCAACGTCCTGACTTTC. The entire variable domain, with the rest obtained from reference TRBV7-8 and TRBJ2-6, is as follows: GAGVSQSPRYKVAKRGQDVALRCDPISGHVSLFWYQQALGQGPEFLTYFQNEAQLDKSGLPSDRFFAERPEGSVSTLKIQRTQQEDSAVYLCASSLATGLSISGANVLTFGAGSRLTVL.

The rearrangement links TRBV18 to TRBJ2-7; 8 positions agree with TRBD1. Per the germline V gene, CDR1 is KGHSH and CDR2 is LQKENI. Unmatched junction bases numbered 3, after V lost 0 bases and J lost 2 bases. This CDR3 spans 15 amino acids. CDR3 nucleotides: TGTGCCAGCTCACCACCGGGACAGGTAACCTACGAGCAGTACTTC. This encodes CASSPPGQVTYEQYF.

This sequence joins TRBV10-3 and TRBJ2-5, with D maybe TRBD2 (5 bases). CDR3 length equals 17 residues. Trimming left V 6 bases short and J 5 bases short, with 25 bases between. Germline-derived CDR1 and CDR2 are ENHRY and SYGVKD. CDR3 nucleotide sequence: TGTGCCATCAGCCAACCCCCCGGAGGTCCGTCGGGGGAGACCCAGTACTTC. It yields the protein CAISQPPGGPSGETQYF.

V and J are TRBV14 and TRBJ2-1; tentatively, D is TRBD1 (5 bases). V was trimmed by 0 bases and J by 4 bases, leaving 16 bases between them. This CDR3 is 17 amino acids long. Germline CDR1 reads SGHDN; CDR2 reads FVKESK. The CDR3 region is CASSQDLGRALYNEQFF. The DNA for the CDR3 is TGTGCCAGCAGCCAAGATCTAGGCAGGGCCTTATACAATGAGCAGTTCTTC.

This clone was observed a handful of times. The chain couples TRBV5-1 to TRBJ2-3; 12 nucleotides line up with TRBD2. The V segment lost 1 base and the J segment 8 bases; nucleotides outside the gene matches: 8. The germline gives CDR1 SGHRS, CDR2 YFSETQ. There are 16 residues in the CDR3. In nucleotides, the CDR3 is TGCGCCAGCAGCTTGTCGGCTAGCGGGGGGGTTACTACGCAGTATTTT. Protein sequence: CASSLSASGGVTTQYF. Based on the CDR3 plus reference TRBV5-1 and TRBJ2-3, the full variable domain is KAGVTQTPRYLIKTRGQQVTLSCSPISGHRSVSWYQQTPGQGLQFLFEYFSETQRNKGNFPGRFSGRQFSNSRSEMNVSTLELGDSALYLCASSLSASGGVTTQYFGPGTRLTVL.

This clone was detected only once. The J gene is TRBJ2-1, the V gene TRBV11-3; D possibly corresponds to TRBD2 (5 bases). V lost 5 bases and J lost 7, with 18 bases in between. There are 15 residues in the CDR3. Germline assignment: CDR1 SGHNT and CDR2 YENEEA. In DNA form, the CDR3 reads TGTGCCAGCAGCCCCCGGAGGACGGGGTATAATGAGCAGTTCTTC. It codes for CASSPRRTGYNEQFF.

The chain carries TRBV19 and TRBJ1-1, with 8 bases matching TRBD1. V lost 6 bases, J lost 4 bases, and 13 bases stayed unmatched. CDR3 size: 16 residues. CDR1 and CDR2 from the germline V gene are LNHDA and SQIVND (reference sequence). The CDR3 sequence is CASSPGQGRRGTEAFF. For the CDR3, the DNA is TGTGCCAGTAGCCCCGGACAGGGACGAAGGGGCACTGAAGCTTTCTTT.

The chain recombines TRBV5-1 with TRBJ1-2; possibly TRBD1 for D (6 bases). Germline V gene sequence: CDR1 SGHRS, CDR2 YFSETQ. The CDR3 is made up of 14 amino acids. V lost 5 bases to trimming and J lost 4 bases, with 15 bases between them. CDR3 protein: CASRAGTTTYGYTF. CDR3 nucleotides: TGCGCCAGCAGAGCCGGGACAACTACCTATGGCTACACCTTC.

The rearrangement joins TRBV7-2 to TRBJ1-2, with TRBD1 as a possible D gene (6 bases). V was trimmed by 4 bases and J by 8 bases, leaving 20 bases between them. CDR3 length equals 15 residues. Germline V gene lookup returns CDR1 SGHTA and CDR2 FQGNSA. CDR3 DNA: TGTGCCAGCAGCTCGGGGAGTGGGGGCCGGTCGGGCTACACCTTC. Amino acids: CASSSGSGGRSGYTF.

The rearrangement joins TRBV7-8 to TRBJ1-2; TRBD1 matches 9 bases. This CDR3 is built from 14 residues. From germline, CDR1 is SGHVS and CDR2 FQNEAQ. The V segment lost 5 bases and the J segment 7 bases; nucleotides outside the gene matches: 8. The CDR3 DNA reads as TGTGCCAGCAGCGTCCGACAGGGGGGTAGTGGCTACACCTTC. Its protein product is CASSVRQGGSGYTF.

The chain recombines TRBV19 with TRBJ2-2; TRBD2 aligns across 7 bases. Germline V gene lookup returns CDR1 LNHDA and CDR2 SQIVND (reference sequence). This CDR3 comprises 16 residues. V trimming: 3 bases; J trimming: 3 bases; junction bases outside the gene matches: 7. The CDR3 is CASSITRGSYTGELFF. The CDR3 DNA reads as TGTGCCAGTAGTATCACGCGGGGGAGTTACACCGGGGAGCTGTTTTTT.